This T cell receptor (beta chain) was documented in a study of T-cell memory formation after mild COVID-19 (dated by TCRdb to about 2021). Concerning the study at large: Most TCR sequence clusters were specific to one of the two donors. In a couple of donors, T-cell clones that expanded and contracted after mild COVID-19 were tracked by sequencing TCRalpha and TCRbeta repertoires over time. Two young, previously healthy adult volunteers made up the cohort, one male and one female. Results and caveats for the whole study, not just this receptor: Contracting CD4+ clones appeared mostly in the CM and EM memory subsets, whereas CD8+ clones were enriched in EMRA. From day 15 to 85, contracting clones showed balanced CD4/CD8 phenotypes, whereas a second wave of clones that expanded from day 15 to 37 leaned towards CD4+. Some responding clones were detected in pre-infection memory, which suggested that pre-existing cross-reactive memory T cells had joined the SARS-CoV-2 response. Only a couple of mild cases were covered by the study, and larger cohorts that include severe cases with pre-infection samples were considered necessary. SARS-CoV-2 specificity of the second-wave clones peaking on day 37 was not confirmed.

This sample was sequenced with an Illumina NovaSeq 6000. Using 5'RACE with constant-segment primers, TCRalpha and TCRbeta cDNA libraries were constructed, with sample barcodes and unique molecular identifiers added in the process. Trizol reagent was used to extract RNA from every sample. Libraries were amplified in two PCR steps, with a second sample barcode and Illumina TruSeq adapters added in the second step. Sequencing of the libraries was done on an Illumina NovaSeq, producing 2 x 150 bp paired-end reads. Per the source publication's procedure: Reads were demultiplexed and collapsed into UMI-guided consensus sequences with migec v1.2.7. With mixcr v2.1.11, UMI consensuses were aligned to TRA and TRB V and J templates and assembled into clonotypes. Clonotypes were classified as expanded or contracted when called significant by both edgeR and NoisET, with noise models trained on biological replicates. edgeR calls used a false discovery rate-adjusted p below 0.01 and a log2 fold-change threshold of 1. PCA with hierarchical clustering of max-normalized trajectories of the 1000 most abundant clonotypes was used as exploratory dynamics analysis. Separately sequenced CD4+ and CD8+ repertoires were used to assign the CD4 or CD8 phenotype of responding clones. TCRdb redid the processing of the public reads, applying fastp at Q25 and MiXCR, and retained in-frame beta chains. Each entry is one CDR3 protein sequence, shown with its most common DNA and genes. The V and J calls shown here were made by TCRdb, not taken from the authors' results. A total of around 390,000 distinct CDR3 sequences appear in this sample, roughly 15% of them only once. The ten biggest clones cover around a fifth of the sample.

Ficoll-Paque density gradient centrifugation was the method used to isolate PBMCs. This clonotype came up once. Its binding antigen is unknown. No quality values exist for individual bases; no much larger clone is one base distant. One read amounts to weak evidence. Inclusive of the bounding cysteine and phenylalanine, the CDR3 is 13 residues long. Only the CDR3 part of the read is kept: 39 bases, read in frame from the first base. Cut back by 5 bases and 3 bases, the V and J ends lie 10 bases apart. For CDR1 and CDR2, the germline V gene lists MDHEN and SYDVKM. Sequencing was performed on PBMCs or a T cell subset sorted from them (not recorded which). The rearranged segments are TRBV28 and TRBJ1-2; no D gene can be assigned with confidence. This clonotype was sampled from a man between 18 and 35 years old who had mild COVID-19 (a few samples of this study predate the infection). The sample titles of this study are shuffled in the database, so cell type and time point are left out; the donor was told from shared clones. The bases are TGTGCCAGCAGTACGACACCTGACTATGGCTACACCTTC. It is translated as CASSTTPDYGYTF.